A single T cell receptor (beta chain) is shown here with its context. PCR used 60 Vbeta primers and 13 Jbeta primers. Sequencing used immunoSEQ multiplex PCR; TCRdb keeps in-frame clones, though not all of them. The sample yields around 50,000 clones, around four fifths seen once. This entry comes from a study of cytomegalovirus exposure and HLA in healthy donors. Germline CDR1 and CDR2: SGHTS and YDEGEE. The CDR3 sequence is 15 residues long. Trimming removed 3 bases from V and 2 bases from J, with 15 bases in between. The sequence was collected from a man over 45 in good health and CMV-seronegative. The rearrangement links TRBV5-8 to TRBJ2-7; possibly TRBD2 for D (6 bases). Sequencing used PBMCs. Here the CDR3 reads CASSWWGESPYEQYF. CDR3 nucleotides: TGTGCCAGCAGCTGGTGGGGGGAATCGCCCTACGAGCAGTACTTC.